This T cell receptor (beta chain) comes out of a study of T cells after yellow fever vaccination (dated by TCRdb to the late 2010s). Some background on the complete study: The SMART-Seq v4 Ultra Low Input RNA kit was used to prepare libraries from fractions with low cell numbers. Two healthy male donors made up the cohort, one aged 18 to 30 years and the other aged 30 to 40 years. Bulk TCR alpha and beta repertoires were sequenced longitudinally to track T-cell clones before and after primary and booster YFV17D yellow fever vaccination. Blood samples were taken at several timepoints before and after primary and secondary immunization, and bulk PBMC replicates and cell subsets were isolated.

This clonotype has a count of ten or more. Its antigen is currently not known. No base-level quality is on record; no much larger clone is a single base apart. TCR cDNA was synthesized by 5'RACE template switching, which introduced a universal primer site and unique molecular identifiers. Priming of cDNA synthesis was performed from both the TCR alpha and TCR beta constant segments. Library amplification involved two PCR steps, and the second step added sample barcodes and sequencing adapters. Sequencing of libraries was done on Illumina HiSeq 2500 (2x100 bp) or NovaSeq (2x150 bp). Per the source publication's procedure: MIGEC handled demultiplexing of reads and collapsing into UMI consensus sequences, while MiXCR performed V(D)J alignment. Using edgeR on replicate PBMC samples, clonotypes were called vaccine-responding if FDR was below 0.01 and the log2 fold change was above 5 up to day 15. Bulk clonotypes were assigned CD4 or CD8 identity according to which sequenced CD4 or CD8 repertoire held them at higher abundance. TCRdb handled the public reads itself, with Q25 trimming in fastp and clone calling in MiXCR, and kept productive beta chains. Rows are unified per CDR3 protein, each entry keeping the most common DNA and genes. The V and J calls and clone size are TCRdb's, not the authors'. The sample table shows 240,000 or so distinct CDR3 sequences, and 6.9% are seen once. Around 0.9% of the sample is taken by the ten largest.

From cysteine to phenylalanine, the CDR3 is 13 amino acids long. The retained sequence is limited to the CDR3, 39 bases, with the frame set at the first base. Deletion took 0 bases off V and 0 bases off J, with a span of 3 bases between the germline ends. CDR1 and CDR2 (KGHSH, LQKENI) derive from the germline V gene. The treatment or condition label here, explained by the study, means: live attenuated yellow fever vaccine strain. A standard Ficoll-Paque protocol was used to isolate PBMCs from peripheral blood. CD4 and CD8 T-cell fractions were isolated with Dynabeads CD4 and CD8 positive selection kits. TriZol was used to extract RNA from bulk PBMCs, from CD4 and CD8 fractions, and from dextramer-positive and dextramer-negative fractions. The research as a whole found: Computational filtering was needed because FACS-sorted repertoires could contain abundant contaminating clonotypes from the bulk population. Only a couple of donors were included in the study, so the extent to which the findings can be generalized is limited. The secondary T-cell response was weaker than the primary response but faster, peaking on day 5 instead of day 15. A small share of clonotypes was detected in both CD4 and CD8 compartments, with the overlap likely arising from convergent recombination. After the booster, most of the clones that had expanded following primary vaccination were detected again (96% of CD4 and 85% to 90% of CD8), which suggests that memory was broadly maintained.

This sequence was found in a young man who received the YFV17D yellow fever vaccine. The rearrangement combines TRBV18 with TRBJ2-7; there is no confident call for the D gene. Sample: CD4+ T cells sorted from PBMCs, taken 15 days after the yellow fever booster vaccination. The CDR3 has the sequence CASSPPSSYEQYF. The DNA sequence is TGTGCCAGCTCACCACCGAGCTCCTACGAGCAGTACTTC.